One sample yielded the 16 T cell receptor beta chains listed below, sequenced in a study of blood T cell repertoires in COVID-19. Here immunoSEQ multiplex PCR was the method, and the copy in TCRdb shows in-frame clones only, minus some. The data hold more than 55,000 clones, with about 90% observed a single time. The sample was peripheral blood. The receptors were gathered from a man in his sixties with acute or convalescent COVID-19.

The V gene is TRBV7-3, the J gene TRBJ2-1; 9 nucleotides align to TRBD1. V trimming: 5 bases; J trimming: 5 bases; junction bases outside the gene matches: 4. Germline CDR1 and CDR2: SGHTA and FQGTGA. This CDR3 is 14 amino acids long. The CDR3 DNA reads TGTGCCAGCAGCCCCCGGGACAGGGACAATGAGCAGTTCTTC. This translates into CASSPRDRDNEQFF.

This rearrangement joins TRBV5-1 to TRBJ2-7; the match to TRBD2 covers 10 bases. The CDR3 contains 15 residues. V shed 0 bases and J 7 bases; nucleotides not matched to a gene: 7. Germline CDR1 is SGHRS and CDR2 is YFSETQ. The CDR3 is CASSLGRAGGREQYF. The CDR3 DNA reads as TGCGCCAGCAGCTTGGGTCGAGCGGGAGGGCGGGAGCAGTACTTC.

This rearrangement joins TRBV27 to TRBJ1-5; D is perhaps TRBD1 (6 bases). Germline V gene lookup returns CDR1 MNHEY and CDR2 SMNVEV (reference sequence). The V end was cut by 3 bases, the J end by 5 bases, with 11 bases between. This CDR3 is 14 amino acids long. The CDR3 DNA reads TGTGCCAGCAGTTTTACAGGGCCCCATCAGCCCCAGCATTTT. Translation: CASSFTGPHQPQHF.

The rearrangement joins TRBV27 to TRBJ2-5; 11 bases agree with TRBD1. There are 16 residues in the CDR3. In germline, CDR1 is MNHEY, CDR2 SMNVEV (reference sequence). V dropped 6 bases and J dropped 5; count of bases not matched to a gene: 11. For the CDR3, the DNA is TGTGCCAGCAGACGTGAGGGACAGGGGGTCGGGGAGACCCAGTACTTC. It translates to CASRREGQGVGETQYF.

This clone came up once. The chain is built from TRBV7-3 and TRBJ2-7, with D tentatively TRBD1 (5 bases). Germline loops: CDR1 SGHTA, CDR2 FQGTGA. CDR3 length: 13 amino acids. V was cut by 5 bases and J by 5 bases, with 13 bases left in between. CDR3 amino acids: CASSPSPQDEQYF. CDR3 nucleotide sequence: TGTGCCAGCAGCCCAAGCCCACAGGACGAGCAGTACTTC.

The genes are TRBV19 and TRBJ1-3; D is perhaps TRBD1 (5 bases). Trimming left V 8 bases short and J 9 bases short, with 23 bases between. The germline gives CDR1 LNHDA, CDR2 SQIVND (reference sequence). The CDR3 runs 15 residues. The CDR3 here is CASSLTPGVEVTIYF. CDR3 in DNA: TGTGCCAGTTCCTTGACACCGGGGGTTGAGGTCACCATATATTTT.

The chain uses TRBV2 and TRBJ1-5, with 9 bases identical to TRBD1. CDR3 size: 16 residues. Unmatched junction bases numbered 11, after V lost 4 bases and J lost 7 bases. The germline V gene has CDR1 SNHLY and CDR2 FYNNEI. The CDR3 reads CASSGNRDRVSQPQHF. CDR3 in DNA: TGTGCCAGCAGTGGCAACCGGGACAGGGTCTCGCAGCCCCAGCATTTT.

CDR3 amino acids: CASSRGLAGGQQFF. The CDR3 DNA reads as TGCGCCAGCAGCCGGGGACTAGCGGGAGGCCAGCAGTTCTTC. V is TRBV4-1 and J is TRBJ2-1, with TRBD2 matching over 15 bases. The germline CDR1 and CDR2 sequences are MGHRA and YSYEKL. J was trimmed by 11 bases and V by 4 bases; bases with no gene match: 3. This CDR3 region has 14 residues.

The J gene is TRBJ1-4, the V gene TRBV9; D perhaps matches TRBD1 (5 bases). The CDR3 spans 14 residues. V dropped 0 bases and J dropped 6 bases, with 9 bases sitting between them. Germline CDR1 reads SGDLS; CDR2 reads YYNGEE. CDR3 in amino acids: CASSVEGRDEKLFF. For the CDR3, the DNA is TGTGCCAGCAGCGTAGAGGGCAGGGATGAAAAACTGTTTTTT.

The DNA of the CDR3 is TGTGCGGCCCGGGGGCGGGGGGAGATCCAAGAGACCCAGTACTTC. The encoded protein is CAARGRGEIQETQYF. The rearrangement links TRBV6-5 to TRBJ2-5, with 8 bases identical to TRBD2. The CDR3 covers 15 residues. Germline V CDR1 and CDR2: MNHEY, SVGAGI.

The chain is built from TRBV30 and TRBJ1-4; a weak D match, TRBD1 (6 bases). The CDR3 is 14 amino acids. Germline V gene data show CDR1 as GTSNPN and CDR2 as SVGIG (reference sequence). V was shortened by 3 bases and J by 7 bases, with 15 bases between the two germline ends. The CDR3 spells CAWSRGGAGEKLFF. Here the CDR3 DNA reads TGTGCCTGGAGCCGGGGGGGGGCTGGTGAAAAACTGTTTTTT.

CDR3 nucleotides: TGTGCCAGCAGCACGTATTGCCGGCATCGGAGCCGGGATACGCAGTATTTT. This translates into CASSTYCRHRSRDTQYF. The chain uses TRBV21-1 and TRBJ2-3; the table's D call TRBD2 went unverified against the DNA. TRBV21-1 is designated a pseudogene. This CDR3 spans 17 amino acids.

The chain joins TRBV13 to TRBJ1-1; D is perhaps TRBD1 (6 bases). The germline V and J ends were trimmed by 5 bases and 5 bases, with 24 bases remaining between them. Germline CDR1 reads PRHDT; CDR2 reads FYEKMQ (reference sequence). The CDR3 length is 17 residues. The DNA of the CDR3 is TGTGCCAGCAGCGCCCGGGACACCAGTCGGGGTGGGACTGAAGCTTTCTTT. It specifies CASSARDTSRGGTEAFF.

The chain's CDR3 is CASSEAGLAGDEQFF. The CDR3 coding sequence is TGCGCCAGCAGTGAGGCGGGACTAGCGGGAGATGAGCAGTTCTTC. This chain joins TRBV10-1 and TRBJ2-1, with TRBD2 identical over 14 bases. CDR1 and CDR2 from the germline V gene are WNHNN and SYGVQD (reference sequence). This CDR3 is 15 amino acids long. V lost 2 bases, J lost 8 bases, and 2 bases stayed unmatched.

This chain connects TRBV19 to TRBJ1-4; 9 nucleotides align to TRBD1. J gave up 7 bases and V 6 bases, and 6 bases lay outside the gene matches. The CDR3 spans 14 residues. The germline V gene has CDR1 LNHDA and CDR2 SQIVND (reference sequence). CDR3 region: CASRLQGAGEKLFF. The CDR3 DNA is TGTGCCAGTAGACTACAGGGGGCAGGTGAAAAACTGTTTTTT.

The chain couples TRBV4-1 to TRBJ2-5; 8 bases line up with TRBD2. Trimming at V came to 6 bases and at J to 3 bases, leaving 15 bases not matched to a gene. The CDR3 length is 17 residues. Per germline, CDR1 MGHRA and CDR2 YSYEKL. CDR3 DNA: TGCGCCAGCAGAAGGGGGGTTGGCGGGAGGCGGGAAGAGACCCAGTACTTC. Translating gives CASRRGVGGRREETQYF.